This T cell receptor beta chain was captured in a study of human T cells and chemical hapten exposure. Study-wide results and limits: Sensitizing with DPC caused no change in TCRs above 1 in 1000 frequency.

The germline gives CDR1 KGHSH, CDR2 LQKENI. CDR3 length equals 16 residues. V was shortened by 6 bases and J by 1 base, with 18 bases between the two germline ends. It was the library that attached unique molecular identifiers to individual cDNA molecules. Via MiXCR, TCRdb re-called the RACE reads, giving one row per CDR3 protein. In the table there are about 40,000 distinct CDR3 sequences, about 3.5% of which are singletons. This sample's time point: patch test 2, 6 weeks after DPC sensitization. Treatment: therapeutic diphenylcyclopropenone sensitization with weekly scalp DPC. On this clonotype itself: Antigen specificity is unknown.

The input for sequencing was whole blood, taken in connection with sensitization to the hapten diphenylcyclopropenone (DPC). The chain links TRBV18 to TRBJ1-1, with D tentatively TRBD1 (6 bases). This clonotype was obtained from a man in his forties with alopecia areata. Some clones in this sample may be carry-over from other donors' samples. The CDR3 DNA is TGTGCCAGCTCGCTGGACAGCCTACTACCGAACACTGAAGCTTTCTTT. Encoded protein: CASSLDSLLPNTEAFF.